This T cell receptor (beta chain) stems from a study of blood T cell repertoires in COVID-19. Overall study context: Some COVID-19 samples were acute and others convalescent; all came from the United States, Italy and Spain.

Germline V gives CDR1 GTSNPN, CDR2 SVGIG (reference sequence). The CDR3 loop spans 20 amino acids. Trimming shortened V by 0 bases and J by 6 bases, and 32 bases separated the two germline ends. Methods used by the authors: Estimated nucleated cell counts came from reference gene primer amplification. The table came from immunoSEQ multiplex PCR; TCRdb's copy has only in-frame clones and leaves some out. V and J calls and clone size are those listed in that table; D and trimming were worked out from the DNA. Of 140,000 to 150,000 clones in the sample, about 87% were seen once. The TCR sequence derives from a woman aged 50 to 60 with acute or convalescent COVID-19. The sample taken for sequencing was peripheral blood. V is TRBV30 and J is TRBJ1-1, with D perhaps matching TRBD1 (5 bases). The CDR3: CAWSVPRGSRDGDLNAEAFF. In DNA, the CDR3 is TGTGCCTGGAGTGTACCGCGTGGATCGCGGGACGGAGATCTAAACGCTGAAGCTTTCTTT.